This T cell receptor (beta chain) was recovered during a study of CD8 T cells in ankylosing spondylitis. TCRdb passed the 5' RACE reads through MiXCR, listing each CDR3 protein once. The table has more than 650,000 distinct CDR3 sequences, about 10% seen once. Regarding this clonotype: Its target is unknown.

Germline lookup yields CDR1 SGHAT and CDR2 FQNNGV. The CDR3 runs to 15 residues. V lost 3 bases and J lost 0, with 8 bases in between. Study outcomes and limitations: Previous work reported some of these motif variants in the synovial fluid and blood of reactive arthritis. Disease-linked clones reportedly showed significant enrichment in matched ankylosing spondylitis synovial fluid. For ankylosing spondylitis blood, a TCR beta motif of under ten highly homologous variants appeared characteristic.

This sequence joins TRBV11-2 and TRBJ2-2; D is possibly TRBD1 (6 bases). The TCR sequence derives from a male donor with ankylosing spondylitis. The material sequenced was blood, either unsorted or a sorted T cell fraction (not recorded which). The CDR3 DNA sequence: TGTGCCAGCAGCTTGCACAGGGCGAACACCGGGGAGCTGTTTTTT. Its translation is CASSLHRANTGELFF.